This T cell receptor (beta chain) stems from a study of CD8+CD57+ T cells in acquired aplastic anemia. Study context: Each DNA sample taken from sorted CD4+ and CD8+ cells came to approximately 3 ug on average.

Study-level points and caveats: Sharing between patients and controls was observed for twenty-nine CD8+ CDR3 sequences.

The TCR beta profiling, which covered VDJ combination and CDR3 sequence, was carried out using genomic DNA as the template. TCRdb independently ran MiXCR on the reads; one entry per CDR3 protein. The sample comprises 220,000 or so distinct CDR3 sequences, roughly two thirds of which are singletons, and about three fifths rests with the top ten. Patients who underwent sequencing had shown CD8+CD57+ cell expansion by flow cytometry. Patients were untreated when blood was sampled. About this clonotype: Its target is unknown. Mismatch with germline at one junction end may stem from a read error.

Germline CDR1 and CDR2: SNHLY and FYNNEI. This CDR3 is built from 14 residues. The sample was sorted CD4+, CD8+, or CD8+CD57+ T cells (not recorded which) from PBMCs. The sequence derives from a human donor with aplastic anemia. V and J are TRBV2 and TRBJ2-1; no clear D. Written as DNA, the CDR3 is TGTGTCAGCACCGAACCCACCCCGGACAATGAGCAGTTCTTC. As protein: CVSTEPTPDNEQFF. The variable domain in full, with the rest retrieved from reference TRBV2 and TRBJ2-1, is EPEVTQTPSHQVTQMGQEVILRCVPISNHLYFYWYRQILGQKVEFLVSFYNNEISEKSEIFDDQFSVERPDGSNFTLKIRSTKLEDSAMYFCVSTEPTPDNEQFFGPGTRLTVL.